The 4 T cell receptor beta chains listed next were all sequenced from one sample in a study of blood T cell repertoires in COVID-19 (TCRdb year 2020). The library was built by means of the immunoSEQ multiplex PCR assay. TCRdb re-hosts the immuneACCESS table, in-frame sequences only. Its copies lack some clones; in the studies checked, an unresolved V gene accounts for under half of them, and the cause for the rest is not known. This sample lists some 290,000 clones; roughly nine tenths were detected once. Together, the top ten hold over 9% of the sample. Sequencing used PBMCs or T cells enriched from blood (not recorded which). The receptors derive from a young woman who had recovered from COVID-19.

The chain links TRBV5-4 to TRBJ2-5, with 8 bases aligning to TRBD1. The CDR3 totals 15 residues. The V segment lost 4 bases and the J segment 5 bases; nucleotides outside the gene matches: 10. Germline values: CDR1 SGHNT, CDR2 YYREEE (reference sequence). CDR3 nucleotides: TGTGCCAGCAGCCCCCGAGACAGGGGATATGAGACCCAGTACTTC. Residues: CASSPRDRGYETQYF.

V is TRBV27 and J is TRBJ1-2, with D maybe TRBD1 (6 bases). Germline values: CDR1 MNHEY, CDR2 SMNVEV (reference sequence). The CDR3 totals 14 residues. V lost 3 bases, J lost 3 bases, and 11 bases lay in between. CDR3 sequence (DNA): TGTGCCAGCAGTTTTACCAGGGGCGACTATGGCTACACCTTC. Translation gives CASSFTRGDYGYTF.

V gene TRBV30 combines with J gene TRBJ1-2; 7 bases fit TRBD1. Germline V gene sequence: CDR1 GTSNPN, CDR2 SVGIG (reference sequence). The length of the CDR3 is 15 residues. Unmatched junction bases numbered 6, after V lost 0 bases and J lost 2 bases. The DNA for the CDR3 is TGTGCCTGGAGTGTATCGGAGGGGGCGAACTATGGCTACACCTTC. Protein sequence: CAWSVSEGANYGYTF.

This chain connects TRBV2 to TRBJ1-1; maybe TRBD1 (6 bases). V lost 4 bases and J 1 base, leaving 7 bases between the germline ends. The CDR3 sequence is 13 residues long. CDR1 SNHLY and CDR2 FYNNEI come from the germline V gene. The CDR3 is CASSGQENTEAFF. The CDR3 DNA reads as TGTGCCAGCAGTGGACAGGAGAACACTGAAGCTTTCTTT.